Listed below are T cell receptor beta chains from one sample, sequenced in a study of T-cell memory formation after mild COVID-19. TCRdb re-analysed the 5' RACE reads in MiXCR, keeping a single row per CDR3 protein. The table shows some 340,000 distinct CDR3 sequences, with around 13% occurring only once. Material for sequencing was PBMCs or a T cell subset sorted from them (not recorded which). Source of these receptors: a man between 18 and 35 years old who had mild COVID-19 (a few samples of this study predate the infection). Cell type and time point are not known. Both conserved end residues are part of each CDR3. D genes are given only for firm matches. The size entry is marked missing in some rows and otherwise reads once, few, many or a size class.

d_call: NA; clone_size: NA; v_call: TRBV7-6; j_call: TRBJ2-1; cdr3_nt: TGTGCCAGCAGCCCCGGAGGGCAGGAATACTACAATGAGCAGTTCTTC; cdr3_aa: CASSPGGQEYYNEQFF
d_call: TRBD2; clone_size: NA; v_call: TRBV20-1; j_call: TRBJ2-3; cdr3_nt: TGCAGTGCATCCGGGGGGGCAGCAGATACGCAGTATTTT; cdr3_aa: CSASGGAADTQYF
d_call: NA; clone_size: NA; v_call: TRBV6-1; j_call: TRBJ1-5; cdr3_nt: TGTGCCAGCAGTGAACTCGGCAATCAGCCCCAGCATTTT; cdr3_aa: CASSELGNQPQHF
d_call: TRBD2; clone_size: few; v_call: TRBV20-1; j_call: TRBJ2-2; cdr3_nt: TGCAGTGCTAGAGCCGCGCTAGCGGGGGGAACCGGGGAGCTGTTTTTT; cdr3_aa: CSARAALAGGTGELFF
d_call: NA; clone_size: NA; v_call: TRBV7-2; j_call: TRBJ2-5; cdr3_nt: TGTGCCAGCTCCCCGGGACTTTTAAAAGAGACCCAGTACTTC; cdr3_aa: CASSPGLLKETQYF
d_call: TRBD2; clone_size: many; v_call: TRBV5-1; j_call: TRBJ2-1; cdr3_nt: TGCGCCAGCAGCCCCGGGACTAGGGATTACAATGAGCAGTTCTTC; cdr3_aa: CASSPGTRDYNEQFF
d_call: TRBD1; clone_size: NA; v_call: TRBV5-1; j_call: TRBJ2-7; cdr3_nt: TGCGCCAGCAGCATAAGGACAGGGAGTCCCTACGAGCAGTACTTC; cdr3_aa: CASSIRTGSPYEQYF
d_call: NA; clone_size: few; v_call: TRBV7-2; j_call: TRBJ2-1; cdr3_nt: TGTGCCAGCAGCTTTATGGACGGATACAATGAGCAGTTCTTC; cdr3_aa: CASSFMDGYNEQFF
d_call: TRBD1; clone_size: few; v_call: TRBV20-1; j_call: TRBJ1-1; cdr3_nt: TGCAGTGCGCAGACAGGGATGAACACTGAAGCTTTCTTT; cdr3_aa: CSAQTGMNTEAFF
d_call: TRBD1; clone_size: many; v_call: TRBV5-6; j_call: TRBJ1-5; cdr3_nt: TGTGCCAGCAGCTTGTCAGGGGGCGATCAGCCCCAGCATTTT; cdr3_aa: CASSLSGGDQPQHF
d_call: NA; clone_size: NA; v_call: TRBV7-9; j_call: TRBJ1-2; cdr3_nt: TGTGCCAGCAGCCAAGACGGAGACTATGGCTACACCTTC; cdr3_aa: CASSQDGDYGYTF
d_call: TRBD2; clone_size: many; v_call: TRBV5-1; j_call: TRBJ2-2; cdr3_nt: TGCGCCAGCAACCCGCGGGGGGCAGGGACCACCGGGGAGCTGTTTTTT; cdr3_aa: CASNPRGAGTTGELFF
d_call: NA; clone_size: few; v_call: TRBV7-9; j_call: TRBJ1-1; cdr3_nt: TGTGCCAGCACCCCCGCGAGGACTGAAGCTTTCTTT; cdr3_aa: CASTPARTEAFF
d_call: NA; clone_size: NA; v_call: TRBV9; j_call: TRBJ2-5; cdr3_nt: TGTGCCAGCAGCGCCTCCCCGGGGGCCCGGGAGACCCAGTACTTC; cdr3_aa: CASSASPGARETQYF
d_call: NA; clone_size: many; v_call: TRBV10-3; j_call: TRBJ2-3; cdr3_nt: TGTGCCATCAGTGAGCAATATACGCAGTATTTT; cdr3_aa: CAISEQYTQYF
d_call: TRBD2; clone_size: NA; v_call: TRBV20-1; j_call: TRBJ2-5; cdr3_nt: TGCAGTGCTAGTAGGGCTAGCGGGGGGGCCGTGGAGACCCAGTACTTC; cdr3_aa: CSASRASGGAVETQYF
d_call: NA; clone_size: NA; v_call: TRBV11-1; j_call: TRBJ2-1; cdr3_nt: TGTGCCAGCAGCTTAGGGACAACCAACAATGAGCAGTTCTTC; cdr3_aa: CASSLGTTNNEQFF
d_call: NA; clone_size: many; v_call: TRBV10-2; j_call: TRBJ2-5; cdr3_nt: TGCGCCAGCAGTGGGGACTCGCGAGAGACCCAGTACTTC; cdr3_aa: CASSGDSRETQYF
d_call: NA; clone_size: few; v_call: TRBV5-1; j_call: TRBJ2-5; cdr3_nt: TGCGCCAGCAGCTTCGGGACACTCCAAGAGACCCAGTACTTC; cdr3_aa: CASSFGTLQETQYF
d_call: NA; clone_size: few; v_call: TRBV5-1; j_call: TRBJ2-7; cdr3_nt: TGCGCCAGCAGCTATTTATCAGGACGGCGGCGGTTGGACGAGCAGTACTTC; cdr3_aa: CASSYLSGRRRLDEQYF
d_call: NA; clone_size: few; v_call: TRBV6-1; j_call: TRBJ2-2; cdr3_nt: TGTGCCAGCGTTTGGGGGAACCTGAACACCGGGGAGCTGTTTTTT; cdr3_aa: CASVWGNLNTGELFF
d_call: TRBD1; clone_size: few; v_call: TRBV20-1; j_call: TRBJ1-2; cdr3_nt: TGCAGTGCTAGCGATTCCGGGACAGCTAACTATGGCTACACCTTC; cdr3_aa: CSASDSGTANYGYTF
d_call: NA; clone_size: few; v_call: TRBV12-3/TRBV12-4; j_call: TRBJ2-1; cdr3_nt: TGTGCCAGCAGTACCAGACAGTACCATGAGCAGTTCTTC; cdr3_aa: CASSTRQYHEQFF
d_call: TRBD2; clone_size: NA; v_call: TRBV4-3; j_call: TRBJ2-7; cdr3_nt: TGCGCCAGCAGCCAAGGGACTAGCGGGGGCCACGAGCAGTACTTC; cdr3_aa: CASSQGTSGGHEQYF
d_call: TRBD1; clone_size: NA; v_call: TRBV15; j_call: TRBJ1-1; cdr3_nt: TGTGCCACCAGCAGAGGTAGACAGGGCATCGATACTGAAGCTTTCTTT; cdr3_aa: CATSRGRQGIDTEAFF
d_call: NA; clone_size: few; v_call: TRBV6-2/TRBV6-3; j_call: TRBJ2-7; cdr3_nt: TGTGCCAGCGGTGGACGAGTAGAAACCTACGAGCAGTACTTC; cdr3_aa: CASGGRVETYEQYF
d_call: NA; clone_size: once; v_call: TRBV6-6; j_call: TRBJ2-7; cdr3_nt: TGTGCCAGCAGTTATCGCGCCCAGGGAGGCTACGAGCAGTACTTC; cdr3_aa: CASSYRAQGGYEQYF
d_call: NA; clone_size: few; v_call: TRBV28; j_call: TRBJ2-7; cdr3_nt: TGTGCCAGCAGTTTATGGAGTGGTAGGGGTCACGAGCAGTACTTC; cdr3_aa: CASSLWSGRGHEQYF
d_call: NA; clone_size: few; v_call: TRBV7-9; j_call: TRBJ1-6; cdr3_nt: TGTGCCAGCAGCCCGACAGAGATCAATTCACCCCTCCACTTT; cdr3_aa: CASSPTEINSPLHF
d_call: NA; clone_size: NA; v_call: TRBV20-1; j_call: TRBJ2-1; cdr3_nt: TGCAGTGCTAGGGGGTTCCAAGACCTCAACAATGAGCAGTTCTTC; cdr3_aa: CSARGFQDLNNEQFF
d_call: TRBD2; clone_size: NA; v_call: TRBV4-2; j_call: TRBJ2-1; cdr3_nt: TGTGCCAGCAGCCAACGGCTAGCGGGGGGAAATGAGCAGTTCTTC; cdr3_aa: CASSQRLAGGNEQFF
d_call: TRBD1; clone_size: many; v_call: TRBV9; j_call: TRBJ1-3; cdr3_nt: TGTGCCAGCAGCGCATTAGGGGGCTTCTCTGGAAACACCATATATTTT; cdr3_aa: CASSALGGFSGNTIYF
d_call: NA; clone_size: few; v_call: TRBV7-9; j_call: TRBJ1-1; cdr3_nt: TGTGCCAGCAGCTTTGAGGGGACGGCTGAAGCTTTCTTT; cdr3_aa: CASSFEGTAEAFF
d_call: TRBD2; clone_size: NA; v_call: TRBV11-2; j_call: TRBJ2-5; cdr3_nt: TGTGCCAGCAGCTTACTAGCGGGGTTTGGAGAGACCCAGTACTTC; cdr3_aa: CASSLLAGFGETQYF
d_call: NA; clone_size: NA; v_call: TRBV9; j_call: TRBJ2-7; cdr3_nt: TGTGCCAGCAGCGTAGACCCCGACTCATCCTACGAGCAGTACTTC; cdr3_aa: CASSVDPDSSYEQYF
d_call: NA; clone_size: NA; v_call: TRBV5-1; j_call: TRBJ2-1; cdr3_nt: TGCGCCAGCAGCCCCATGGGGGACTTTACCAATGAGCAGTTCTTC; cdr3_aa: CASSPMGDFTNEQFF
d_call: NA; clone_size: NA; v_call: TRBV11-3; j_call: TRBJ1-6; cdr3_nt: TGTGCCAGCAGCTTAGGGACCGGCGGATCCCCCCTCCACTTT; cdr3_aa: CASSLGTGGSPLHF
d_call: NA; clone_size: few; v_call: TRBV12-3/TRBV12-4; j_call: TRBJ2-5; cdr3_nt: TGTGCCAGCAGTTTAGCTTTAACCCAAGAGACCCAGTACTTC; cdr3_aa: CASSLALTQETQYF
d_call: TRBD1; clone_size: few; v_call: TRBV7-2; j_call: TRBJ1-1; cdr3_nt: TGTGCCAGCAGCTTAGAACAGGGGGCGCCTGAAGCTTTCTTT; cdr3_aa: CASSLEQGAPEAFF
d_call: NA; clone_size: few; v_call: TRBV6-5; j_call: TRBJ2-3; cdr3_nt: TGTGCCAGCAGGATATTGTCGGTGGATACGCAGTATTTT; cdr3_aa: CASRILSVDTQYF
d_call: NA; clone_size: many; v_call: TRBV6-5; j_call: TRBJ2-5; cdr3_nt: TGTGCCAGCAGGCACAGCCAAGAGACCCAGTACTTC; cdr3_aa: CASRHSQETQYF
d_call: NA; clone_size: many; v_call: TRBV5-1; j_call: TRBJ2-2; cdr3_nt: TGCGCCAGCAGCGGACAGTCGAACACCGGGGAGCTGTTTTTT; cdr3_aa: CASSGQSNTGELFF
d_call: NA; clone_size: NA; v_call: TRBV4-2; j_call: TRBJ1-1; cdr3_nt: TGTGCCAGCAGCCAAGTCCACGCGGGGATTAACACTGAAGCTTTCTTT; cdr3_aa: CASSQVHAGINTEAFF
d_call: NA; clone_size: few; v_call: TRBV7-2; j_call: TRBJ1-5; cdr3_nt: TGTGCCAGCAGCTTAGGGGGGGCCCGGCAGCCCCAGCATTTT; cdr3_aa: CASSLGGARQPQHF
d_call: NA; clone_size: few; v_call: TRBV29-1; j_call: TRBJ2-5; cdr3_nt: TGCAGCGTTACCGGGTCTGAGGAGACCCAGTACTTC; cdr3_aa: CSVTGSEETQYF
d_call: NA; clone_size: few; v_call: TRBV2; j_call: TRBJ2-3; cdr3_nt: TGTGCCAGCAGGGGACCTTATACAGATACGCAGTATTTT; cdr3_aa: CASRGPYTDTQYF
d_call: NA; clone_size: NA; v_call: TRBV12-3/TRBV12-4; j_call: TRBJ2-7; cdr3_nt: TGTGCCAGCAGGGCCCATCAGGGAACCTACGAGCAGTACTTC; cdr3_aa: CASRAHQGTYEQYF
d_call: TRBD2; clone_size: few; v_call: TRBV27; j_call: TRBJ2-7; cdr3_nt: TGTGCCAGCAGCGGGACTAGCGGGAGATACGAGCAGTACTTC; cdr3_aa: CASSGTSGRYEQYF
d_call: NA; clone_size: NA; v_call: TRBV29-1; j_call: TRBJ2-7; cdr3_nt: TGCAGCGTTGACTCCGGGTACGAGCAGTACTTC; cdr3_aa: CSVDSGYEQYF
d_call: NA; clone_size: few; v_call: TRBV6-2/TRBV6-3; j_call: TRBJ1-1; cdr3_nt: TGTGCCAGCAGGGATGGATCGAGTGGGAAACTTGAAGCTTTCTTT; cdr3_aa: CASRDGSSGKLEAFF
d_call: NA; clone_size: NA; v_call: TRBV11-2; j_call: TRBJ1-1; cdr3_nt: TGTGCCAGCAGCTTAGGTCGAACACCGCTAATGAACACTGAAGCTTTCTTT; cdr3_aa: CASSLGRTPLMNTEAFF
d_call: NA; clone_size: few; v_call: TRBV20-1; j_call: TRBJ1-1; cdr3_nt: TGCAGTGCTAGAACCGATCCCAACACTGAAGCTTTCTTT; cdr3_aa: CSARTDPNTEAFF
d_call: NA; clone_size: few; v_call: TRBV20-1; j_call: TRBJ1-4; cdr3_nt: TGCAGTGCTAGAGATCTTGGGGTTGTTAATGAAAAACTGTTTTTT; cdr3_aa: CSARDLGVVNEKLFF
d_call: NA; clone_size: few; v_call: TRBV28; j_call: TRBJ1-2; cdr3_nt: TGTGCCAGCAGTTTCCCCCCGGGTAACTATGGCTACACCTTC; cdr3_aa: CASSFPPGNYGYTF
d_call: TRBD1; clone_size: NA; v_call: TRBV6-2/TRBV6-3; j_call: TRBJ1-2; cdr3_nt: TGTGCCAGCAGTTACACGGCGTTACCTGGGACAGGTTTATATGGCTACACCTTC; cdr3_aa: CASSYTALPGTGLYGYTF
d_call: NA; clone_size: NA; v_call: TRBV2; j_call: TRBJ1-5; cdr3_nt: TGTGCCAGCAGGTACAGGGTCGGGGGCAATCAGCCCCAGCATTTT; cdr3_aa: CASRYRVGGNQPQHF
d_call: NA; clone_size: NA; v_call: TRBV7-6; j_call: TRBJ2-1; cdr3_nt: TGTGCCAGCAACCCGGCGGGCGGACTAAGCTCCTACAATGAGCAGTTCTTC; cdr3_aa: CASNPAGGLSSYNEQFF
d_call: TRBD1; clone_size: NA; v_call: TRBV19; j_call: TRBJ2-5; cdr3_nt: TGTGCCAGTAGTCAGGGGGCCCGGGGAGAGACCCAGTACTTC; cdr3_aa: CASSQGARGETQYF
d_call: NA; clone_size: few; v_call: TRBV5-1; j_call: TRBJ1-2; cdr3_nt: TGCGCCAGCAGCCCGCCGCACCGGGACGCCCCGAGCTACACCTTC; cdr3_aa: CASSPPHRDAPSYTF